This TCR beta chain was sequenced for a study of shared clonotypes between healthy human individuals. Sequencing was performed with immunoSEQ multiplex PCR; in TCRdb, only in-frame clones are kept and a portion is missing. The sample records over 2,000,000 clones, around 93% being singletons. Germline V gene sequence: CDR1 SNHLY, CDR2 FYNNEI. The CDR3 is 13 amino acids. V shed 7 bases and J shed 5 bases, with 13 bases lying between them. CD8 cells classed as naive were CD45RO-negative and positively selected for CCR7, excluding terminally differentiated effector memory CD45RA+ cells. The rearrangement links TRBV2 to TRBJ2-3; D is possibly TRBD2 (6 bases). The TCR originated in a man aged 18 to 30 in good health. Some clones in this sample may be carry-over from other donors' samples. Sequencing was performed on naive CD8+ T cells from PBMCs. This CDR3 is CASIAGMGDTQYF. CDR3 DNA sequence: TGTGCCAGCATTGCGGGGATGGGAGATACGCAGTATTTT.